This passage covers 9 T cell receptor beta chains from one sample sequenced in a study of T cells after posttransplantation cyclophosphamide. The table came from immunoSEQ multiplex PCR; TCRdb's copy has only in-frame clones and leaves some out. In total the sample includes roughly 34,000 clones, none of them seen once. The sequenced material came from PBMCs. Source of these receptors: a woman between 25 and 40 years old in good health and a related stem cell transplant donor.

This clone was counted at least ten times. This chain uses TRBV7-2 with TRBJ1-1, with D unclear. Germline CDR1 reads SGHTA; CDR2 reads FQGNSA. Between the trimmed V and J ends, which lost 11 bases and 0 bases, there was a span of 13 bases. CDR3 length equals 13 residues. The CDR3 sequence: CAGRPRMNTEAFF. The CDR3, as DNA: TGTGCCGGAAGACCGCGGATGAACACTGAAGCTTTCTTT.

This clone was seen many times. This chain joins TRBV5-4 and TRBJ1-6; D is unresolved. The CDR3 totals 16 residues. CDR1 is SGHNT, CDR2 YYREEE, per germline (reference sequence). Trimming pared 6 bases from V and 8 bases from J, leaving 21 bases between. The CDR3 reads CASTTSLAGYDSPLHF. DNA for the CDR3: TGTGCCAGCACCACATCCCTGGCGGGGTATGATTCACCCCTCCACTTT.

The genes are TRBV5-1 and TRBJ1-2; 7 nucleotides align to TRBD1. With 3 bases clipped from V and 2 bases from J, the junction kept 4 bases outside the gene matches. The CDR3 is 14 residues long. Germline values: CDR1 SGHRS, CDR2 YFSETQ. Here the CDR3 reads CASSSPGGNYGYTF. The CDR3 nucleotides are TGCGCCAGCAGCTCCCCAGGGGGGAACTATGGCTACACCTTC.

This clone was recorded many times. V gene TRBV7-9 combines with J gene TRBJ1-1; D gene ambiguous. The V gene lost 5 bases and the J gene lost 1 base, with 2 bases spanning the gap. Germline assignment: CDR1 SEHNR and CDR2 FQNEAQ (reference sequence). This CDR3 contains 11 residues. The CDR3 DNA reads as TGTGCCAGCAGCCGGAACACTGAAGCTTTCTTT. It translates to CASSRNTEAFF.

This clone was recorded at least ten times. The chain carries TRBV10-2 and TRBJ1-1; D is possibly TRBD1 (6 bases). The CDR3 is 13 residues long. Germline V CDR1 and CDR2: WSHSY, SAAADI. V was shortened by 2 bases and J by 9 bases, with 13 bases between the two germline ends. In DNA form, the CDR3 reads TGCGCCAGCAGTGAGGCAGGGGCTGGGAAAGCTTTCTTT. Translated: CASSEAGAGKAFF.

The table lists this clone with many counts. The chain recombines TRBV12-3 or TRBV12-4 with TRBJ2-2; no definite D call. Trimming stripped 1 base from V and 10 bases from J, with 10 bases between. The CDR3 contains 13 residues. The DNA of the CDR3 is TGTGCCAGCAGTTTAGACTGGTCTGAGGAGCTGTTTTTT. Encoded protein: CASSLDWSEELFF.

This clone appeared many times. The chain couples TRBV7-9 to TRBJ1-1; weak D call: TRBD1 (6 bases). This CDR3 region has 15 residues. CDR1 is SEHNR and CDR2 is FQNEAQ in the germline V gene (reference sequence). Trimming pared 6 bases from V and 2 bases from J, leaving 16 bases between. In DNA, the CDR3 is TGTGCCAGCAGTATCCCAAGACAGGTAAACACTGAAGCTTTCTTT. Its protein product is CASSIPRQVNTEAFF.

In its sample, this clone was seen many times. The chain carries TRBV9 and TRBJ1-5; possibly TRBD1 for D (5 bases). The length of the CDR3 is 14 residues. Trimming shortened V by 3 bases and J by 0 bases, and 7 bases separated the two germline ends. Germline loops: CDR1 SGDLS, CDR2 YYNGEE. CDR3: CASSATDSNQPQHF. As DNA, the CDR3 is TGTGCCAGCAGCGCGACAGATAGCAATCAGCCCCAGCATTTT.

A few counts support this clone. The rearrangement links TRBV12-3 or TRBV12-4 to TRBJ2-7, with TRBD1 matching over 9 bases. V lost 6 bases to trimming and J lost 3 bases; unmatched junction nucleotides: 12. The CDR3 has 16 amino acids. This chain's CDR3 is CASSRNRGRAGYEQYF. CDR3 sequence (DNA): TGTGCCAGCAGCCGTAACAGGGGGCGCGCCGGCTACGAGCAGTACTTC.